This entry features one T cell receptor (beta chain) sequence. Each CDR3 protein gets one entry after TCRdb re-called the 5' RACE reads with MiXCR. The sample carries hundreds of thousands of distinct CDR3 sequences, around 12% recorded once. This record belongs to a study of T cells after yellow fever vaccination. The V end was cut by 8 bases, the J end by 5 bases, with 19 bases between. The CDR3 sequence is 15 residues long. This chain links TRBV12-3 or TRBV12-4 with TRBJ1-5, with D hard to call. This clonotype originated in a man aged 25-40 years who received the YFV17D yellow fever vaccine. This material consisted of PBMCs, taken on the day of the yellow fever booster vaccination. CDR3 DNA: TGTGCCAGCCGCTCATCTAGGGCCAGCCATCAGCCCCAGCATTTT. Translating it yields CASRSSRASHQPQHF.